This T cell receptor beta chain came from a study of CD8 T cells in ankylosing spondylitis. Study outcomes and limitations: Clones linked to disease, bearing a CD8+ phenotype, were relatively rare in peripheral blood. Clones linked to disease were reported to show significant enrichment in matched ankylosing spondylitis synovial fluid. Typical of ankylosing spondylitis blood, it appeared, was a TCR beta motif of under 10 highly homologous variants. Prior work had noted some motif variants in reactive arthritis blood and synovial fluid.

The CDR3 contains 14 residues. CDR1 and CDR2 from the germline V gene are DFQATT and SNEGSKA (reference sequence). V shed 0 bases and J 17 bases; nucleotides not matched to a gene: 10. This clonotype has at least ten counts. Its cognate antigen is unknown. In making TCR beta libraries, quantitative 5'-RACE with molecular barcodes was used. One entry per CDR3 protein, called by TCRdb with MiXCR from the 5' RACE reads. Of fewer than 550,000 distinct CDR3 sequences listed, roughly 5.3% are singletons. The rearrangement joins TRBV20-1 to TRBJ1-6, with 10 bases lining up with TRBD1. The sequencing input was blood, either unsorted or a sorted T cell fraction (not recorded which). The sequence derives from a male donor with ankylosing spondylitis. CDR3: CSAREGTGDKNVHF. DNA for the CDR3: TGCAGTGCTAGAGAAGGGACAGGGGATAAGAACGTCCACTTT.